This TCR beta chain was captured in a study of blood T cell repertoires in COVID-19. Trimming took off 5 bases at V and 2 bases at J, with 9 bases between the two ends. The V gene's germline CDR1 is SGHTA and CDR2 FQGTGA. There are 13 residues in the CDR3. This table comes from immunoSEQ multiplex PCR, and its TCRdb copy is limited to in-frame clones, with some not included. The table lists fewer than 300,000 clones, 87% of them singletons. This receptor was identified in a woman in her thirties or forties who had recovered from COVID-19. The chain carries TRBV7-3 and TRBJ2-5, with D possibly TRBD1 on 6 matching bases. Material for sequencing was peripheral blood. The CDR3 DNA sequence: TGTGCCAGCAGCCCAGGGACACAAGAGACCCAGTACTTC. The encoded protein is CASSPGTQETQYF.